This T cell receptor (beta chain) was found in a study of shared clonotypes between healthy human individuals. Sorted-subset replicate PCRs used 200 to 250 ng DNA, approximately 33,000 T cell genomes. Assay used: immunoSEQ multiplex PCR; TCRdb lists only in-frame clones, some missing. The sample yields more than 2,000,000 clones, over 90% seen once. In germline, CDR1 is SGHVS, CDR2 FQNEAQ. The CDR3 runs 15 residues. V was trimmed by 10 bases and J by 0 bases, leaving 16 bases between them. All the donors were Caucasian adults who lived in Nashville, Tennessee. Source material: naive CD4+ T cells from PBMCs. Subset of the sample: CD45RA+ positively selected. This chain links TRBV7-8 with TRBJ1-5; D is possibly TRBD1 (6 bases). The TCR comes from a man between 18 and 35 years old in good health. Some clones in this sample may be carry-over from other donors' samples. The CDR3 here is CATLWGGYSNQPQHF. CDR3 sequence (DNA): TGTGCCACCCTCTGGGGGGGCTATAGCAATCAGCCCCAGCATTTT.